These T cell receptor beta chains were read from a single sample in a study of cytomegalovirus exposure and HLA in healthy donors. The method was immunoSEQ multiplex PCR; TCRdb's version includes in-frame clones alone and lacks a portion of them. This sample has roughly 110,000 clones, with approximately 74% found just once. The source material was PBMCs. These receptors originate from a woman in her 40s in good health and CMV-seropositive. CDR3s include the opening cysteine and the closing phenylalanine or tryptophan. Each record gives: J gene, V gene, D gene, clone size, CDR3 protein, CDR3 DNA. A D gene is named only where the DNA matches it firmly. Size tells how often a clone was seen (once, few, many) or the class of an expanded clone, and some rows leave it out.

TRBJ2-1	TRBV7-2	TRBD2	once	CASSLGGVTSNEQFF	TGTGCCAGCAGTCTCGGGGGGGTAACGAGCAATGAGCAGTTCTTC
TRBJ1-2	TRBV7-9	TRBD1	.	CASSADRGLLVYGYTF	TGTGCCAGCAGCGCGGACAGGGGGCTTTTGGTCTATGGCTACACCTTC
TRBJ1-2	TRBV5-6	TRBD1	.	CASSLPGTGVYGYTF	TGTGCCAGCAGCCTCCCCGGGACAGGGGTCTATGGCTACACCTTC
TRBJ2-7	TRBV29-1	TRBD1	once	CSVWDRLTYEQYF	TGCAGCGTCTGGGACAGGTTGACCTACGAGCAGTACTTC
TRBJ1-6	TRBV30	TRBD1	few	CAWTGQGGSPLHF	TGTGCCTGGACGGGACAGGGAGGTTCACCCCTCCACTTT
TRBJ1-4	TRBV5-8	TRBD1	once	CASSLSGQKNEKLFF	TGTGCCAGCAGCTTGTCGGGACAGAAGAATGAAAAACTGTTTTTT
TRBJ1-6	TRBV5-4	.	.	CASSLDRPYNSPLHF	TGTGCCAGCAGCTTAGACAGACCCTATAATTCACCCCTCCACTTT
TRBJ1-1	TRBV5-6	.	few	CASTLTPRASEAFF	TGTGCCAGCACCTTAACCCCCAGGGCGTCTGAAGCTTTCTTT
TRBJ2-5	TRBV7-9	.	.	CANGEEETQYF	TGTGCAAACGGGGAGGAAGAGACCCAGTACTTC
TRBJ1-1	TRBV7-2	TRBD1	once	CASSWGTGVNTEAFF	TGTGCCAGCAGCTGGGGGACAGGGGTGAACACTGAAGCTTTCTTT
TRBJ2-6	TRBV12-5	TRBD1	.	CASGLVQLGQASSGANVLTF	TGTGCTAGTGGTTTGGTACAGCTGGGACAGGCTAGCTCTGGGGCCAACGTCCTGACTTTC